These 22 T cell receptor beta chains were all obtained from the same sample, sequenced in a study of T cell responses to AZD1222 COVID-19 vaccine. The protocol was immunoSEQ multiplex PCR, while the TCRdb copy is restricted to in-frame clones and leaves out a portion. The sample shows 35,000 to 50,000 clones, around 80% of them seen only once. This sample comprised peripheral blood, obtained 28 days after the second dose of the MenACWY control vaccine. Receptor source: an adult who received the MenACWY meningococcal vaccine as a control.

This clone was counted a single time. The V call is TRBV15, the J call TRBJ1-5, with D unresolved. The CDR3 contains 13 residues. V lost 0 bases and J lost 5, with 5 bases in between. Germline V CDR1 and CDR2: LNHNV, YYDKDF (reference sequence). DNA of the CDR3: TGTGCCACCAGCAGAGAGGGCGATCAGCCCCAGCATTTT. Amino acid sequence: CATSREGDQPQHF. Full variable domain (missing parts from reference TRBV15 and TRBJ1-5): DAMVIQNPRYQVTQFGKPVTLSCSQTLNHNVMYWYQQKSSQAPKLLFHYYDKDFNNEADTPDNFQSRRPNTSFCFLDIRSPGLGDTAMYLCATSREGDQPQHFGDGTRLSIL.

The chain links TRBV24-1 to TRBJ2-1; 12 nucleotides line up with TRBD2. The V gene end was trimmed by 9 bases and the J gene end by 7 bases; junction bases not matched to a gene: 6. This CDR3 comprises 14 residues. The V gene's germline CDR1 is KGHDR and CDR2 SFDVKD. CDR3 sequence: CATRTTSGSNEQFF. CDR3 in DNA: TGTGCCACCCGGACGACTAGCGGGAGTAATGAGCAGTTCTTC.

V is TRBV2 and J is TRBJ2-1; D possibly corresponds to TRBD2 (6 bases). The V end was cut by 6 bases, the J end by 8 bases, with 14 bases between. The CDR3 totals 13 residues. Germline assignment: CDR1 SNHLY and CDR2 FYNNEI. The CDR3 DNA sequence: TGTGCCAGCAGCGCGACTAGTTTTGATGAGCAGTTCTTC. Translation gives CASSATSFDEQFF.

In nucleotides, the CDR3 is TGTGCCAGCAGTGTACAGAGCATGAACACTGAAGCTTTCTTT. Translation: CASSVQSMNTEAFF. The chain joins TRBV6-6 to TRBJ1-1; D not resolved. CDR3 length: 14 amino acids. Germline loops: CDR1 MNHNY, CDR2 SVGAGI (reference sequence). The V and J ends lost 5 bases and 0 bases respectively, with 10 bases between them.

The V and J genes are TRBV3-1 (or the pseudogene TRBV3-2) and TRBJ1-5; D is uncertain. This CDR3 region has 13 residues. V gave up 3 bases and J gave up 8 bases, with 11 bases separating them. Looked up from germline, CDR1 is LGHDT and CDR2 is YNNKEL (reference sequence). This CDR3 is CASSQHSGEPQHF. The DNA of the CDR3 is TGTGCCAGCAGCCAGCACTCCGGGGAGCCCCAGCATTTT.

The V gene is TRBV7-9, the J gene TRBJ1-6, with TRBD1 matching over 8 bases. The length of the CDR3 is 16 residues. Germline lookup yields CDR1 SEHNR and CDR2 FQNEAQ (reference sequence). Trimming removed 5 bases from V and 5 bases from J; junction bases left unmatched: 8. The CDR3 is CASSPQGALDNSPLHF. The CDR3 nucleotides are TGTGCCAGCAGCCCCCAGGGGGCTCTAGATAATTCACCCCTCCACTTT.

The V call is TRBV6-2 or TRBV6-3, the J call TRBJ2-5; D uncertain. Germline values: CDR1 MNHEY, CDR2 SVGEGT. This CDR3 is 12 amino acids long. Trimming removed 0 bases from V and 1 base from J, with 0 bases in between. This CDR3 is CASSYSQETQYF. CDR3 DNA sequence: TGTGCCAGCAGTTACTCCCAAGAGACCCAGTACTTC.

This clone is a singleton in its sample. This rearrangement joins TRBV28 to TRBJ1-1; 9 nucleotides match TRBD1. The V and J ends lost 10 bases and 6 bases, in that order; junction bases with no gene match: 9. Germline loops: CDR1 MDHEN, CDR2 SYDVKM. The CDR3 is made up of 13 amino acids. In DNA form, the CDR3 reads TGTGCCACCACAAACAGGGGGCGATCTGAAGCTTTCTTT. Its protein is CATTNRGRSEAFF. Filled out from reference TRBV28 and TRBJ1-1, the complete variable domain reads DVKVTQSSRYLVKRTGEKVFLECVQDMDHENMFWYRQDPGLGLRLIYFSYDVKMKEKGDIPEGYSVSREKKERFSLILESASTNQTSMYLCATTNRGRSEAFFGQGTRLTVV.

J is TRBJ2-1 and V is TRBV24-1; D remains ambiguous. With 5 bases removed from V and 0 bases from J, the gap between germline ends came to 4 bases. The CDR3 sequence is 13 residues long. CDR1 is KGHDR and CDR2 is SFDVKD in the germline V gene. In DNA form, the CDR3 reads TGTGCCACCAGTGTGAGCTCCTACAATGAGCAGTTCTTC. Translated: CATSVSSYNEQFF.

This clone was seen a single time. This sequence joins TRBV7-7 and TRBJ1-1; D gene ambiguous. V was pared by 5 bases and J by 1 base, with 8 bases between. Germline values: CDR1 SSHAT, CDR2 FNYEAQ (reference sequence). This CDR3 has 13 amino acids. CDR3 amino acids: CASSISKNTEAFF. CDR3 nucleotides: TGTGCCAGCAGCATAAGTAAGAACACTGAAGCTTTCTTT.

The chain carries TRBV12-5 and TRBJ1-1, with D unresolved. In germline, CDR1 is LGHNT, CDR2 FRNRAP. This CDR3 comprises 10 residues. The V and J ends lost 6 bases and 3 bases respectively, with 2 bases between them. The CDR3 sequence is CASGYTEAFF. DNA of the CDR3: TGTGCTAGTGGATACACTGAAGCTTTCTTT.

CDR3 DNA sequence: TGTGCCAGTAGTATAGGGGGTACGGGAGGCGGAAAACTGTTTTTT. This sequence encodes CASSIGGTGGGKLFF. The V call is TRBV19, the J call TRBJ1-4; no clear D. CDR3 size: 15 residues. The germline gives CDR1 LNHDA, CDR2 SQIVND (reference sequence). Between the trimmed V and J ends, which lost 1 base and 10 bases, there was a span of 16 bases.

J is TRBJ1-4 and V is TRBV5-6; 7 bases align to TRBD1. The trim removed 4 bases at V and 0 bases at J, leaving 6 bases unmatched. The CDR3 covers 16 residues. Germline values: CDR1 SGHDT, CDR2 YYEEEE. CDR3 residues: CASSPGQNPTNEKLFF. Here the CDR3 DNA reads TGTGCCAGCAGCCCGGGACAGAACCCAACTAATGAAAAACTGTTTTTT.

The gene calls are TRBV7-8 and TRBJ1-2, with 8 nucleotides matching TRBD1. The CDR3 length is 15 residues. After removal of 4 bases from V and 4 bases from J, the junction contained 8 bases not matched to a gene. Germline assignment: CDR1 SGHVS and CDR2 FQNEAQ. The CDR3 loop reads CASSSQGQVLYGYTF. The CDR3 DNA is TGTGCCAGCAGCTCCCAGGGACAGGTCCTCTATGGCTACACCTTC.

The chain employs TRBV5-1 and TRBJ1-1, with no clear D. Germline V gene data show CDR1 as SGHRS and CDR2 as YFSETQ. This CDR3 has 13 amino acids. V was shortened by 0 bases and J by 3 bases, with 6 bases between the two germline ends. The CDR3 protein is CASSLGEDTEAFF. The DNA for the CDR3 is TGCGCCAGCAGCTTGGGGGAAGACACTGAAGCTTTCTTT.

The V call is TRBV19, the J call TRBJ1-4; D is uncertain. Trimming shortened V by 6 bases and J by 8 bases, and 13 bases separated the two germline ends. The CDR3 has 13 residues. The germline V gene encodes CDR1 LNHDA and CDR2 SQIVND (reference sequence). CDR3 nucleotide sequence: TGTGCCAGTAGCCACCGGGCCTCAGAAAAACTGTTTTTT. This encodes CASSHRASEKLFF. The entire variable domain, with the rest obtained from reference TRBV19 and TRBJ1-4, is as follows: DGGITQSPKYLFRKEGQNVTLSCEQNLNHDAMYWYRQDPGQGLRLIYYSQIVNDFQKGDIAEGYSVSREKKESFPLTVTSAQKNPTAFYLCASSHRASEKLFFGSGTQLSVL.

The CDR3 DNA follows: TGTGCCAGCAAGACAGTACAAGAGACCCAGTACTTC. Amino acids: CASKTVQETQYF. This rearrangement joins TRBV2 to TRBJ2-5, with D possibly being TRBD1 (5 bases). Germline CDR1 reads SNHLY; CDR2 reads FYNNEI. V lost 7 bases, J lost 2 bases, and 8 bases lay in between. The CDR3 covers 12 residues.

The chain is built from TRBV9 and TRBJ1-6; 8 bases fit TRBD1. The CDR3 is 16 residues long. V was pared by 0 bases and J by 8 bases, with 7 bases of the junction left unmatched. Germline V gene lookup returns CDR1 SGDLS and CDR2 YYNGEE. The CDR3 DNA is TGTGCCAGCAGCGTAGAGCCGGGACAGGATCATTCACCCCTCCACTTT. This encodes CASSVEPGQDHSPLHF.

The genes are TRBV12-3 or TRBV12-4 and TRBJ1-2; D is unclear. V dropped 3 bases and J dropped 4 bases, with 6 bases sitting between them. The CDR3 is made up of 12 amino acids. CDR3 residues: CASSFVSYGYTF. The CDR3 region has the DNA TGTGCCAGCAGTTTCGTAAGCTATGGCTACACCTTC.

This clone was observed a handful of times. Here the CDR3 DNA reads TGTGCCAGCAGCGATACTACACTTGGAGGAGCTTTCTTT. This sequence encodes CASSDTTLGGAFF. The chain recombines TRBV9 with TRBJ1-1, with D unclear. V lost 3 bases, J lost 10 bases, and 16 bases lay in between. In germline, CDR1 is SGDLS, CDR2 YYNGEE. This CDR3 has 13 residues.

The CDR3 region is CASSFRGYSPLHF. The CDR3 coding sequence is TGTGCCAGCAGTTTTCGGGGGTATTCACCCCTCCACTTT. V gene TRBV12-3 or TRBV12-4 combines with J gene TRBJ1-6; weak D call: TRBD1 (5 bases). V shed 3 bases and J shed 8 bases, with 8 bases lying between them. The CDR3 sequence is 13 residues long.

V is TRBV7-9 and J is TRBJ1-2; weak D call: TRBD1 (6 bases). V was shortened by 4 bases and J by 0 bases, with 12 bases between the two germline ends. Looked up from germline, CDR1 is SEHNR and CDR2 is FQNEAQ (reference sequence). This CDR3 comprises 15 residues. This CDR3 is CASSWGTLTNYGYTF. The CDR3 DNA sequence: TGTGCCAGCAGCTGGGGGACACTCACTAACTATGGCTACACCTTC.